Listed here is a single T cell receptor beta chain. Its antigen is not known. The sample comes from a study of CD8 T cells in Susac syndrome. With random hexamers, reverse transcription was performed on about 0.45 to 1 ug of RNA. immunoSEQ multiplex PCR amplified TCR beta CDR3 across 54 Vbeta, 13 Jbeta. From the immunoSEQ multiplex PCR reads, TCRdb called clonotypes with MiXCR, one entry per CDR3 protein. The sample shows about 140,000 distinct CDR3 sequences, around 93% of them seen only once. The CDR3 has 18 amino acids. V was pared by 0 bases and J by 6 bases, with 12 bases of the junction left unmatched. The germline CDR1 and CDR2 sequences are MNHEY and SVGAGI. Under recently defined diagnostic criteria, the patients with Susac syndrome qualified as having definite or probable disease. General study results and limits: The authors found no clonal expansion in Susac syndrome CD4+ T cell repertoires.

V is TRBV6-5 and J is TRBJ2-1; 9 nucleotides match TRBD2. Sequencing was performed on CD4+ T cells from PBMCs. This sequence originates from a human donor with Susac syndrome. The CDR3 DNA is TGTGCCAGCAGTTACTCGGCGCCTAGCGGGACAGACAGCAATGAGCAGTTCTTC. It translates to CASSYSAPSGTDSNEQFF.